One and the same sample provided the 18 T cell receptor beta chains below, sequenced in a study of blood T cell repertoires in COVID-19. Profiling relied on immunoSEQ multiplex PCR, and the TCRdb table lists in-frame clones only, not all of them. The table lists approximately 120,000 clones, about 86% of them singletons. The specimen was peripheral blood. The receptor source for this set is a woman in her forties or fifties with acute or convalescent COVID-19.

The rearrangement uses TRBV5-1 and TRBJ2-5, with 7 bases lining up with TRBD1. CDR1 SGHRS and CDR2 YFSETQ come from the germline V gene. The CDR3 runs to 15 residues. Trimming cost V 0 bases and J 1 base; bases outside gene matches: 3. CDR3: CASSLVAGGQETQYF. The CDR3 DNA reads as TGCGCCAGCAGCTTGGTTGCAGGGGGCCAAGAGACCCAGTACTTC.

This rearrangement joins TRBV5-1 to TRBJ2-3, with 14 bases matching TRBD2. This CDR3 has 15 amino acids. Germline loops: CDR1 SGHRS, CDR2 YFSETQ. Trimming cost V 4 bases and J 10 bases; bases outside gene matches: 8. The CDR3 loop reads CASSPRLAGGIAQYF. CDR3 DNA: TGCGCCAGCAGCCCCCGACTAGCGGGAGGGATCGCGCAGTATTTT.

The chain carries TRBV10-2 and TRBJ2-3; possible D gene TRBD1, 5 bases. Germline CDR1 reads WSHSY; CDR2 reads SAAADI. This CDR3 comprises 12 residues. V gave up 3 bases and J gave up 5 bases, with 6 bases separating them. The DNA of the CDR3 is TGCGCCAGCAGTGAAAGGGGAGATACGCAGTATTTT. Amino acids: CASSERGDTQYF.

This clone appeared a few times. It is likely a read error, because the conserved phenylalanine at the end of the CDR3 is missing. The DNA is omitted, as the CDR3 cannot be located on it reliably, and the CDR3 follows TCRdb's listing. The chain carries TRBV19 and TRBJ1-6; the table calls TRBD1, which could not be checked here. The CDR3 length is 10 residues, termini included. Germline V gene data show CDR1 as LNHDA and CDR2 as SQIVND (reference sequence). The CDR3 spells CASQNTSVAS.

V and J are TRBV2 and TRBJ1-2; weak D call: TRBD1 (5 bases). Per the germline V gene, CDR1 is SNHLY and CDR2 is FYNNEI. The CDR3 has 12 residues. V dropped 7 bases and J dropped 6 bases, with 12 bases sitting between them. CDR3 nucleotides: TGTGCCAGCACCCCAGACAGAAATGGCTACACCTTC. Amino acid sequence: CASTPDRNGYTF. Together with reference TRBV2 and TRBJ1-2, the CDR3 gives the full variable domain: EPEVTQTPSHQVTQMGQEVILRCVPISNHLYFYWYRQILGQKVEFLVSFYNNEISEKSEIFDDQFSVERPDGSNFTLKIRSTKLEDSAMYFCASTPDRNGYTFGSGTRLTVV.

This clone was seen once. The chain combines TRBV5-5 with TRBJ2-3; no firm D call. Looked up from germline, CDR1 is SGHKS and CDR2 is YYEKEE (reference sequence). Trimming pared 2 bases from V and 5 bases from J, leaving 9 bases between. There are 13 residues in the CDR3. CDR3 protein: CASSLQVVDTQYF. CDR3 bases: TGTGCCAGCAGCTTACAAGTGGTAGATACGCAGTATTTT. Based on the CDR3 plus reference TRBV5-5 and TRBJ2-3, the full variable domain is DAGVTQSPTHLIKTRGQQVTLRCSPISGHKSVSWYQQVLGQGPQFIFQYYEKEERGRGNFPDRFSARQFPNYSSELNVNALLLGDSALYLCASSLQVVDTQYFGPGTRLTVL.

The J gene is TRBJ2-3, the V gene TRBV9; D gene ambiguous. Trimming stripped 4 bases from V and 1 base from J, with 7 bases between. Germline assignment: CDR1 SGDLS and CDR2 YYNGEE. The CDR3 contains 13 residues. CDR3 sequence reads: CASSPERTDTQYF. In nucleotides, the CDR3 is TGTGCCAGCAGCCCCGAGCGCACAGATACGCAGTATTTT.

This rearrangement joins TRBV3-1 (or the pseudogene TRBV3-2) to TRBJ2-7; 7 bases align to TRBD2. The CDR3 loop spans 15 amino acids. Germline CDR1 reads LGHDT; CDR2 reads YNNKEL (reference sequence). The junction had 12 bases not matched to a gene; V was cut back by 5 bases and J by 5 bases. The CDR3 loop reads CASSSSGRELNEQYF. CDR3 DNA: TGTGCCAGCAGCTCTTCCGGGCGGGAGCTTAACGAGCAGTACTTC.

This clone has just a few counts. This rearrangement joins TRBV27 to TRBJ1-6; D gene uncertain. The V gene lost 5 bases and the J gene lost 7 bases, with 15 bases spanning the gap. From germline, CDR1 is MNHEY and CDR2 SMNVEV (reference sequence). This CDR3 comprises 15 residues. CDR3 sequence reads: CASSPRPGFNSPLHF. DNA of the CDR3: TGTGCCAGCAGTCCGCGTCCGGGGTTCAATTCACCCCTCCACTTT.

This clone appeared once. The CDR3: CAISPPRGATDTQYF. In DNA form, the CDR3 reads TGTGCCATCAGTCCCCCCCGGGGGGCAACAGATACGCAGTATTTT. The chain couples TRBV10-3 to TRBJ2-3, with D tentatively TRBD2 (7 bases). This CDR3 has 15 amino acids. Germline V lookup: CDR1 ENHRY, CDR2 SYGVKD. Trimming stripped 5 bases from V and 3 bases from J, with 15 bases between.

The V call is TRBV11-2, the J call TRBJ2-7; TRBD2 aligns across 7 bases. The CDR3 runs to 14 residues. The V gene end was trimmed by 0 bases and the J gene end by 6 bases; junction bases not matched to a gene: 5. CDR1 SGHAT and CDR2 FQNNGV come from the germline V gene. In DNA, the CDR3 is TGTGCCAGCAGCTTAGAACCGGGAGGAGCCGAGCAGTACTTC. Protein: CASSLEPGGAEQYF.

This clone came up once. The chain has TRBV14 and TRBJ2-7; D is ambiguous. Germline V gene sequence: CDR1 SGHDN, CDR2 FVKESK. The CDR3 totals 12 residues. V lost 2 bases and J 3 bases, leaving 5 bases between the germline ends. CDR3 in DNA: TGTGCCAGCAGCCAAACCGGCTACGAGCAGTACTTC. Encoded protein: CASSQTGYEQYF.

The genes are TRBV18 and TRBJ2-4, with D hard to call. Looked up from germline, CDR1 is KGHSH and CDR2 is LQKENI. The CDR3 runs to 13 residues. Trimming removed 3 bases at V and 4 bases at J, with 7 bases between. CDR3 nucleotide sequence: TGTGCCAGCTCACCGCCCAGTAAAAACATTCAGTACTTC. This encodes CASSPPSKNIQYF.

The chain is built from TRBV4-2 and TRBJ1-4; TRBD1 aligns across 7 bases. V trimming: 1 base; J trimming: 6 bases; junction bases outside the gene matches: 14. This CDR3 is 18 amino acids long. Germline V lookup: CDR1 LGHNA, CDR2 YNFKEQ. CDR3 nucleotides: TGTGCCAGCAGCCAAGGGGGAGACAGGGTTTTCGGTGATGAAAAACTGTTTTTT. Translation: CASSQGGDRVFGDEKLFF.

This chain joins TRBV7-8 and TRBJ2-3, with 8 bases that match TRBD2. Germline CDR1 and CDR2: SGHVS and FQNEAQ. The CDR3 loop spans 16 amino acids. After removal of 2 bases from V and 0 bases from J, the junction contained 4 bases not matched to a gene. The CDR3 DNA is TGTGCCAGCAGCTTATCGGGGGGGTTAAGCACAGATACGCAGTATTTT. It codes for CASSLSGGLSTDTQYF.

The chain is built from TRBV2 and TRBJ1-5; D gene ambiguous. There are 15 residues in the CDR3. V lost 1 base to trimming and J lost 1 base, with 8 bases between them. Germline V gene sequence: CDR1 SNHLY, CDR2 FYNNEI. The CDR3 DNA reads TGTGCCAGCAGTGAAGTAGCAGTCAGCAATCAGCCCCAGCATTTT. Amino acids: CASSEVAVSNQPQHF.

The V and J genes are TRBV2 and TRBJ2-5; D ambiguous. Germline CDR1 and CDR2: SNHLY and FYNNEI. The CDR3 extends over 15 amino acids. Trimming shortened V by 2 bases and J by 1 base, and 11 bases separated the two germline ends. In nucleotides, the CDR3 is TGTGCCAGCAGTGAACGAACAGCCTTCCAAGAGACCCAGTACTTC. As protein: CASSERTAFQETQYF.

The J gene is TRBJ2-2, the V gene TRBV5-1; D is undetermined. The CDR3 consists of 12 residues. The V and J ends lost 0 bases and 7 bases respectively, with 4 bases between them. Germline CDR1 and CDR2: SGHRS and YFSETQ. CDR3 bases: TGCGCCAGCAGCTTGGGTCACGGGGAGCTGTTTTTT. This encodes CASSLGHGELFF.